The clone carrying this T cell receptor beta chain was recorded a few times. Its specificity is unknown. The source of the sample is a study of beta chain features in type 1 diabetes. Study-wide findings and caveats: All four CD4+ subsets from Type 1 diabetes patients carried moderately but significantly shorter TCRB CDR3s.

What was sequenced were expressed TCRB transcripts, since all of the isolated RNA had been reverse transcribed. Libraries were prepared by immunoSEQ multiplex PCR; TCRdb keeps only in-frame clonotypes and omits some of them. The table shows about 120,000 clones, with about a sixth occurring only once. V was pared by 8 bases and J by 0 bases, with 15 bases between. The germline CDR1 and CDR2 sequences are SGHTA and FQGNSA. This CDR3 has 15 residues. The sample consisted of central memory CD4+ T cells from blood. This TCR was sampled from a man aged 30-40 years with type 1 diabetes. The chain employs TRBV7-2 and TRBJ2-3; D is possibly TRBD1 (5 bases). The DNA of the CDR3 is TGTGCCAGCTGCGACAGATGGCCCAGCACAGATACGCAGTATTTT. It translates to CASCDRWPSTDTQYF. The variable domain in full, completed from reference TRBV7-2 and TRBJ2-3, reads GAGVSQSPSNKVTEKGKDVELRCDPISGHTALYWYRQSLGQGLEFLIYFQGNSAPDKSGLPSDRFSAERTGGSVSTLTIQRTQQEDSAVYLCASCDRWPSTDTQYFGPGTRLTVL.